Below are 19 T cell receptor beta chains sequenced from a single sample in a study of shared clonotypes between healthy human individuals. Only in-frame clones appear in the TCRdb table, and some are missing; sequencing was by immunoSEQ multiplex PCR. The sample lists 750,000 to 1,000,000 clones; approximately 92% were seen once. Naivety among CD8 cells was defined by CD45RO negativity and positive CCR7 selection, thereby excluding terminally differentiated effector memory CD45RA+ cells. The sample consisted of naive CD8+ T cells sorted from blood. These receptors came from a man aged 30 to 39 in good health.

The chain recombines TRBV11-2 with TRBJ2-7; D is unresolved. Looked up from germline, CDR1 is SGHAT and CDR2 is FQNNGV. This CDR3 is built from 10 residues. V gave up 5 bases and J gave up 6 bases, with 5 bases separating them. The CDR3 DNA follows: TGTGCCAGCAGCCCGATCGAGCAGTACTTC. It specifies CASSPIEQYF.

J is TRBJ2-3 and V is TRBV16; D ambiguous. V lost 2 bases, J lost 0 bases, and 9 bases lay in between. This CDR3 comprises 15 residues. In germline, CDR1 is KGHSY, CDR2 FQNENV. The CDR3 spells CASSQGLTSTDTQYF. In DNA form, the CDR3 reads TGTGCCAGCAGCCAAGGCCTTACTAGCACAGATACGCAGTATTTT.

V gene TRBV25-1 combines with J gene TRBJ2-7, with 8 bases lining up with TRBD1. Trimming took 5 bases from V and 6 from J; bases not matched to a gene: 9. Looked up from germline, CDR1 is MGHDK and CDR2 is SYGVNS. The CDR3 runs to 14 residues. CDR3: CASSPAARGLEQYF. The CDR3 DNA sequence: TGTGCCAGCAGTCCCGCCGCCAGGGGGCTCGAGCAGTACTTC.

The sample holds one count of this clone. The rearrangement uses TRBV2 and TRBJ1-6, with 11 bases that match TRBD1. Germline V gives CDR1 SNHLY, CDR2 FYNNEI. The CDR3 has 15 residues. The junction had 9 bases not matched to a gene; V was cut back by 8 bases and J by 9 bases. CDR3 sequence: CASVAGTGGISPLHF. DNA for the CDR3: TGTGCCAGCGTGGCGGGGACAGGGGGTATTTCACCCCTCCACTTT.

The CDR3, as DNA: TGTGCCAGCAGTTTGGGGGGGTCGGGCTATGGCTACACCTTC. Protein: CASSLGGSGYGYTF. This rearrangement joins TRBV27 to TRBJ1-2, with D maybe TRBD1 (5 bases). The ends were cut back, 3 bases at V and 4 bases at J, with 12 bases in the middle. The CDR3 contains 14 residues. The V gene's germline CDR1 is MNHEY and CDR2 SMNVEV (reference sequence).

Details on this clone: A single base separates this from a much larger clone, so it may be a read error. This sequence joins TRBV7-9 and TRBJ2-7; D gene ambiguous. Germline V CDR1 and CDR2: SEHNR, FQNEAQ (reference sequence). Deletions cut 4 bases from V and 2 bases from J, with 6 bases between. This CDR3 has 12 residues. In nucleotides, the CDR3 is TGTGCCAGCAGCTCCGACCCCTACGAGCAGTACTTC. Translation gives CASSSDPYEQYF.

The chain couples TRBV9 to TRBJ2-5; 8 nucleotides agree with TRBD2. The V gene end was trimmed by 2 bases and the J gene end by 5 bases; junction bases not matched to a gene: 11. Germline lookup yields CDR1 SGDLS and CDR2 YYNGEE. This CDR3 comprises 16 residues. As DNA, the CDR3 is TGTGCCAGCAGCGTCGCGGCGGGAGGAGCTTTGGAGACCCAGTACTTC. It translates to CASSVAAGGALETQYF. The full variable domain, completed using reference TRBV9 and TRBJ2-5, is DSGVTQTPKHLITATGQRVTLRCSPRSGDLSVYWYQQSLDQGLQFLIQYYNGEERAKGNILERFSAQQFPDLHSELNLSSLELGDSALYFCASSVAAGGALETQYFGPGTRLLVL.

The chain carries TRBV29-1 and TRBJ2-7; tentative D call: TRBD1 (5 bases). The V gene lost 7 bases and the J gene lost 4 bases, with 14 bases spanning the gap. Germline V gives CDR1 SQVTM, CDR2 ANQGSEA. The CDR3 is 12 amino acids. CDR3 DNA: TGCAGCGCCGTGGACACAGTTTACGAGCAGTACTTC. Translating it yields CSAVDTVYEQYF.

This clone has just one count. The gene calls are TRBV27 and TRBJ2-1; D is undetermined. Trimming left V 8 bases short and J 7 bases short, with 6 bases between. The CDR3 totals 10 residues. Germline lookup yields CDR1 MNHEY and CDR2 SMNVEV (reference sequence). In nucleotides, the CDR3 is TGTGCCAGCGGTGGGAATGAGCAGTTCTTC. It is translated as CASGGNEQFF.

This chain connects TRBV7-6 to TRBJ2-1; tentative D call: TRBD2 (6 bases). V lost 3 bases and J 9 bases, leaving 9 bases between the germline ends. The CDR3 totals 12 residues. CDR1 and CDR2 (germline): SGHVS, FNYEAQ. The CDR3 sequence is CASSLGGGEQFF. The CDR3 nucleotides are TGTGCCAGCAGCTTGGGGGGTGGTGAGCAGTTCTTC. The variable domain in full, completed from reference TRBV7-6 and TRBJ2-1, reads GAGVSQSPRYKVTKRGQDVALRCDPISGHVSLYWYRQALGQGPEFLTYFNYEAQQDKSGLPNDRFSAERPEGSISTLTIQRTEQRDSAMYRCASSLGGGEQFFGPGTRLTVL.

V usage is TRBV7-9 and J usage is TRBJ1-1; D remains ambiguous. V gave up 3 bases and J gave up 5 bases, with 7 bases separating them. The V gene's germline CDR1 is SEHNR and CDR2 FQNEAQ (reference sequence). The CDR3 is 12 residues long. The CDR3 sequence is CASSLVPTEAFF. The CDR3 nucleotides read TGTGCCAGCAGCTTGGTCCCGACTGAAGCTTTCTTT.

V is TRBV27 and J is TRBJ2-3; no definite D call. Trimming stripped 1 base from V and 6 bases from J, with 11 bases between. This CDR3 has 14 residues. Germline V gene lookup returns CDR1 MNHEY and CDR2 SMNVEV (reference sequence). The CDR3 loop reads CASSLYPPPDTQYF. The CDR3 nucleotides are TGTGCCAGCAGTTTATACCCTCCCCCCGATACGCAGTATTTT.

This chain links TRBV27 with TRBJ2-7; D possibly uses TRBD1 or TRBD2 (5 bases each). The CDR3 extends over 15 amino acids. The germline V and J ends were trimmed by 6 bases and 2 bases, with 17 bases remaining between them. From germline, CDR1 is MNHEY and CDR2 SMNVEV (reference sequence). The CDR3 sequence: CASRNSGTDTYEQYF. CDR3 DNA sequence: TGTGCCAGCAGAAACTCCGGGACGGACACCTACGAGCAGTACTTC.

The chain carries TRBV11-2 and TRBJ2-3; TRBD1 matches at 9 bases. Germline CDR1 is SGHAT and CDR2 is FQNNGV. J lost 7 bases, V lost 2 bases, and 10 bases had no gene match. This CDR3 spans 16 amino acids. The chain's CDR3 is CASSLYRDRERNTQYF. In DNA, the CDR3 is TGTGCCAGCAGCTTATACCGGGACAGGGAACGGAATACGCAGTATTTT.

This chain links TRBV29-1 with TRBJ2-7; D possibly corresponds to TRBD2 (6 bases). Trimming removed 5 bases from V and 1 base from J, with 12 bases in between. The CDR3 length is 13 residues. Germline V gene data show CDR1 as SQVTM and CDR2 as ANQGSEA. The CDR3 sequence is CSVTAGTSYEQYF. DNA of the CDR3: TGCAGCGTTACAGCGGGTACGTCCTACGAGCAGTACTTC.

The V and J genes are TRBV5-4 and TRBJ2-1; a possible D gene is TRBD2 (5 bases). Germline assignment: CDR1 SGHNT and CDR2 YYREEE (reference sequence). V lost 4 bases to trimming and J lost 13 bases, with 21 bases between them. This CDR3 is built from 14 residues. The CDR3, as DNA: TGTGCCAGCAGCGACCTTCCTGTGGAGGTCGAACAGTTCTTC. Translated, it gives CASSDLPVEVEQFF.

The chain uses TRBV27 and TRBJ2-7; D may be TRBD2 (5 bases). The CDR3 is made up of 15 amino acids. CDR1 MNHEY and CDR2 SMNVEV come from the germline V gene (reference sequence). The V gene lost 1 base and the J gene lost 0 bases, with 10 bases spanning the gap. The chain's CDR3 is CASSLLGGPSYEQYF. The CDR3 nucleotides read TGTGCCAGCAGTTTATTGGGCGGGCCCTCCTACGAGCAGTACTTC.

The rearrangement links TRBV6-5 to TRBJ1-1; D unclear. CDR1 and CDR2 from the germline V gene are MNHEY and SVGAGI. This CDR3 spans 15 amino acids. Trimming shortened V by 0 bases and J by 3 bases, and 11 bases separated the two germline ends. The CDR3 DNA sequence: TGTGCCAGCAGTTACTCAGGGTCCGGGGACACTGAAGCTTTCTTT. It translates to CASSYSGSGDTEAFF.

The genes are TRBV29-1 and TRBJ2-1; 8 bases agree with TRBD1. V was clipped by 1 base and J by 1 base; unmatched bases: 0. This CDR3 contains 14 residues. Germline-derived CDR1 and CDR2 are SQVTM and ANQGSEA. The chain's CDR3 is CSVEGDRSYNEQFF. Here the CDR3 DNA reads TGCAGCGTTGAAGGGGACAGGTCCTACAATGAGCAGTTCTTC.